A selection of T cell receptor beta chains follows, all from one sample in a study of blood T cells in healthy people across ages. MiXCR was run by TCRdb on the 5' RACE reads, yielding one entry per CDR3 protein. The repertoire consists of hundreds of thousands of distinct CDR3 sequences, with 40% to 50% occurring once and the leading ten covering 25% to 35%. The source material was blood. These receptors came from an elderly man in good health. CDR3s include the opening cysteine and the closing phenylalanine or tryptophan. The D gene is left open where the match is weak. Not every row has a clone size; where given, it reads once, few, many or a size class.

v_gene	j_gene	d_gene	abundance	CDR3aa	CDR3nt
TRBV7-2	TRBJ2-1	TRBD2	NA	CASSSDIRDYEQFF	TGTGCCAGCAGCTCCGATATCCGGGACTACGAGCAGTTCTTC
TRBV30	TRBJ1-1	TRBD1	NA	CAWRMDRANTEAFF	TGTGCCTGGAGAATGGACAGGGCTAACACTGAAGCTTTCTTT
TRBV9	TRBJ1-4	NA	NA	CASSPSGGGLREKLFF	TGTGCCAGCAGCCCCTCGGGGGGCGGATTACGTGAAAAACTGTTTTTT
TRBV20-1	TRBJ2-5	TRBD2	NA	CSARDPRGLAGRHQETQYF	TGCAGTGCTAGAGACCCCCGGGGGCTAGCGGGGCGACACCAAGAGACCCAGTACTTC
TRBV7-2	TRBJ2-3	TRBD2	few	CASSLFPSGGPTDTQYF	TGTGCCAGCAGCTTATTTCCTAGCGGGGGCCCCACAGATACGCAGTATTTT
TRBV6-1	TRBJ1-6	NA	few	CASNREWNSPLHF	TGTGCCAGCAACCGGGAATGGAATTCACCCCTCCACTTT
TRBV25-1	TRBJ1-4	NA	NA	CASNPGPTNEKLFF	TGTGCCAGCAACCCCGGGCCAACTAATGAAAAACTGTTTTTT
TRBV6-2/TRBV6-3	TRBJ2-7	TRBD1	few	CASRGTAAYEQYF	TGTGCCAGCAGGGGGACAGCTGCCTACGAGCAGTACTTC
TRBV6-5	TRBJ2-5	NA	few	CASSINGAGIETQYF	TGTGCCAGCAGTATAAATGGGGCAGGGATCGAGACCCAGTACTTC
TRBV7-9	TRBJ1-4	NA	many	CATDRNEKLFF	TGTGCCACGGACCGGAATGAAAAACTGTTTTTT
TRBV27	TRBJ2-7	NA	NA	CASSFSPPRSKGDAGIDEQYF	TGTGCCAGCAGTTTCTCGCCCCCTCGTTCCAAAGGGGACGCTGGTATCGACGAGCAGTACTTC
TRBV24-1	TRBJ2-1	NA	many	CATSDLTGTNYNEQFF	TGTGCCACCAGTGATCTGACCGGGACAAACTACAATGAGCAGTTCTTC
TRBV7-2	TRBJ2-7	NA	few	CASRKDDRSPSYEQYF	TGTGCCAGCAGAAAAGACGACAGGTCTCCGTCCTACGAGCAGTACTTC
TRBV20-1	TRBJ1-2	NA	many	CSARPPATEDYGYTF	TGCAGTGCTAGACCGCCCGCGACAGAAGACTATGGCTACACCTTC
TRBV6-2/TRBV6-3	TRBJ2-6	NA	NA	CAAGHHSSGANVLTF	TGTGCCGCGGGGCACCATTCCTCTGGGGCCAACGTCCTGACTTTC
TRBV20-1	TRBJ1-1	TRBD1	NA	CSARGGGTGKLNTEAFF	TGCAGTGCTAGAGGGGGAGGGACAGGGAAATTGAACACTGAAGCTTTCTTT
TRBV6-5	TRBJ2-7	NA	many	CASSYSQGSYEQYF	TGTGCCAGCAGTTACTCGCAGGGGTCCTACGAGCAGTACTTC
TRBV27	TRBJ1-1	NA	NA	CASAPRGVGRGDTEAFF	TGTGCCAGCGCCCCCCGAGGGGTTGGTCGTGGGGACACTGAAGCTTTCTTT
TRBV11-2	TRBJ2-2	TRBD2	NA	CAGSCRTSGPGELFF	TGTGCCGGCAGCTGCCGAACTAGCGGTCCCGGGGAGCTGTTTTTT
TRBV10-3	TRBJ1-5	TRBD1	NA	CATSTGDGNQPQHF	TGTGCCACCTCGACAGGGGACGGCAATCAGCCCCAGCATTTT
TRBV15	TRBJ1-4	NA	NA	CATSNGEKLFF	TGTGCCACCAGCAACGGTGAAAAACTGTTTTTT
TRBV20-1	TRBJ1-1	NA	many	CSASRELNTEAFF	TGCAGTGCTAGTAGGGAGTTGAACACTGAAGCTTTCTTT
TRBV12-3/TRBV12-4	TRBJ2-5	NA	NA	CASSFSRRSKTQYF	TGTGCCAGCAGTTTCAGTCGGAGGAGCAAGACCCAGTACTTC
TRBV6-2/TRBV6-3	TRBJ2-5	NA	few	CASISSVGLGEQYF	TGTGCCAGCATTTCCAGTGTGGGGCTGGGGGAGCAGTACTTC
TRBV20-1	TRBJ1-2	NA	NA	CSARDRQRGAYGYTF	TGCAGTGCTAGAGATCGCCAGCGAGGGGCCTATGGCTACACCTTC